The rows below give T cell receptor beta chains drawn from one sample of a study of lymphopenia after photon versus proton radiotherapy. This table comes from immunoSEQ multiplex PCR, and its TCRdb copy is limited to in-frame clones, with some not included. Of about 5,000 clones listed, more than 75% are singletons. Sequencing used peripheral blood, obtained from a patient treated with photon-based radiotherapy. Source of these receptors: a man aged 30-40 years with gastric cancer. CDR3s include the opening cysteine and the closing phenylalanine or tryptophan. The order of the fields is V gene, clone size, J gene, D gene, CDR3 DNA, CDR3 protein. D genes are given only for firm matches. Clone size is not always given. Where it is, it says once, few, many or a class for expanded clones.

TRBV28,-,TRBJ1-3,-,TGTGCCAGCAGTTTATTCGGCACGGTGGGGCTAGATGGAAACACCATATATTTT,CASSLFGTVGLDGNTIYF
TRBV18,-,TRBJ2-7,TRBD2,TGTGCCAGCTCCCCTACCGGGGGGAGCGAGCAGTACTTC,CASSPTGGSEQYF
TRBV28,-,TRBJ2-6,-,TGTGCCAGCAGTTTAGAGGGCCAAACTGGGGCCAACGTCCTGACTTTC,CASSLEGQTGANVLTF
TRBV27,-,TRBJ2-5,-,TGTGCCAGCAGCGGAGGGGAGACCCAGTACTTC,CASSGGETQYF
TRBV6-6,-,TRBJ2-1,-,TGTGCCAGCAGCCCCGTAGGGGATGAGCAGTTCTTC,CASSPVGDEQFF
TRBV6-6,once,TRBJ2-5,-,TGTGCCAGCAGTTACTCAGGACCAGAAGAGACCCAGTACTTC,CASSYSGPEETQYF
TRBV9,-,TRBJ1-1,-,TGTGCCAGCAGCAATAGTGACCACACTGAAGCTTTCTTT,CASSNSDHTEAFF
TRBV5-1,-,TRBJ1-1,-,TGCGCCAGCAGTCGCGCAGGGGAAACTGAAGCTTTCTTT,CASSRAGETEAFF
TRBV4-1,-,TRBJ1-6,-,TGCGCCAGCAGCCAAGTTAGGAATTCACCCCTCCACTTT,CASSQVRNSPLHF
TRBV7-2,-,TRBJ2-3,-,TGTGCCCTAGAGATCACAGATACGCAGTATTTT,CALEITDTQYF
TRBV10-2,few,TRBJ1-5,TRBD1,TGCGCCAGCAGCGACAGGGAAGAAGGTTATAGCAATCAGCCCCAGCATTTT,CASSDREEGYSNQPQHF
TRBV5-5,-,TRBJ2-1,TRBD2,TGTGCCAGCAGCTTGGTCGTGATAGCGGGAACCACCTACAATGAGCAGTTCTTC,CASSLVVIAGTTYNEQFF
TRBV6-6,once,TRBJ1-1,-,TGTGCCATCAGTGAGTACCTGGGGGCGAACACTGAAGCTTTCTTT,CAISEYLGANTEAFF
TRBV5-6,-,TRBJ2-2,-,TGTGCCAGCTCAAGTTCGACGGACAGTAACACCGGGGAGCTGTTTTTT,CASSSSTDSNTGELFF
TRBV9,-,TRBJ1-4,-,TGTGCCAGCAGCGACCCGATCGATGAAAAACTGTTTTTT,CASSDPIDEKLFF
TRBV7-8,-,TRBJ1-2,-,TGTGCCAGCAGCTTACTTGGGAATGGCTACACCTTC,CASSLLGNGYTF
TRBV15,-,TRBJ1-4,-,TGTGCCACCAGCAGAGATGGACAGAAGAATGAAAAACTGTTTTTT,CATSRDGQKNEKLFF
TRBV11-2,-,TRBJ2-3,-,TGTGCCAGCAGCCCGATTAGGGGTATCACGGTAGATACGCAGTATTTT,CASSPIRGITVDTQYF
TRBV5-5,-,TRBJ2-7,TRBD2,TGTGCCAGCAGCCCTACTAGCGGGACGAATTACGAGCAGTACTTC,CASSPTSGTNYEQYF
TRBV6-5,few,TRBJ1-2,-,TGTGCCAGCTTCGCCCACTATGGCTACACCTTC,CASFAHYGYTF
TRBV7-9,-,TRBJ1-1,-,TGCGCCAGCAGCCCGGGCCCAAACACTGAAGCTTTCTTT,CASSPGPNTEAFF
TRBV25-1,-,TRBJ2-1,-,TGTGCCAGCAGTGACCCGGGGGACAATGAGCAGTTCTTC,CASSDPGDNEQFF
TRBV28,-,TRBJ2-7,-,TGTGCCAGCAGTTTAGAGGTCACCTACGAGCAGTACTTC,CASSLEVTYEQYF
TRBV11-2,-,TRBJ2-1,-,TGTGCCAGCAGCTTAGACCTGGGACCACCGAGGGAGCAGTTCTTC,CASSLDLGPPREQFF
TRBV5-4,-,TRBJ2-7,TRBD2,TGTGCCAGCAGTCAAGGACTAGCGGGAGGCACCAGAGCCTACGAGCAGTACTTC,CASSQGLAGGTRAYEQYF
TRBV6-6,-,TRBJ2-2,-,TGTGCCAGCACACAAGCGACGAACACCGGGGAGCTGTTTTTT,CASTQATNTGELFF
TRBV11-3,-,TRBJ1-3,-,TGTGCCAGCAGCTTAACAGGTGGAAACACCATATATTTT,CASSLTGGNTIYF
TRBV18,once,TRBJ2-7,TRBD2,TGTGCCAGCTCACCTAATAGACTAGCGGGAGTGGACGAGCAGTACTTC,CASSPNRLAGVDEQYF
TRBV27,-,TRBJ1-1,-,TGTGCCAGCAGTTTCACTCGGGACCAAACCACTGAAGCTTTCTTT,CASSFTRDQTTEAFF
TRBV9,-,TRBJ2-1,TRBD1,TGTGCCAGCAGCGTAGACAGCACTCCGGGACAGGGAATCCATGAGCAGTTCTTC,CASSVDSTPGQGIHEQFF
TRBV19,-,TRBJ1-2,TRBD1,TGTGCCAGTACTGCGGGACAGGGGGGAATAAACTATGGCTACACCTTC,CASTAGQGGINYGYTF
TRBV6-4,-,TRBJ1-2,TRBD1,TGTGCCAGCAACGAGTTCGGGACAGACTATGGCTACACCTTC,CASNEFGTDYGYTF
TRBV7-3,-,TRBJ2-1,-,TGTGCCAGCTCACGCGAGGGGGGCGAAAACAATGAGCAGTTCTTC,CASSREGGENNEQFF
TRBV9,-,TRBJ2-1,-,TGTGCCAGCAGCGTAGCTACCTCTTATACGGGGGAGCAGTTCTTC,CASSVATSYTGEQFF
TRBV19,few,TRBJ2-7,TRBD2,TGTGCCAGTAGTATTAGTAGCGGGGGTACCTACGAGCAGTACTTC,CASSISSGGTYEQYF
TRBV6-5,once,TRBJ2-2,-,TGTGCCAGCAGTTACGTGACAGGAAGTAACGGGGAGCTGTTTTTT,CASSYVTGSNGELFF
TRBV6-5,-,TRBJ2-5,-,TGTGCCGTGGGGGACGGTCGTGAGACCCAGTACTTC,CAVGDGRETQYF
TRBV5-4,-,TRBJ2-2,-,TGTGCCACCGAGGACCGGAACACCGGGGAGCTGTTTTTT,CATEDRNTGELFF
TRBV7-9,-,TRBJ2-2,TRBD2,TGTGCCTTGGGCGGGGGGCCGACCAACACCGGGGAGCTGTTTTTT,CALGGGPTNTGELFF
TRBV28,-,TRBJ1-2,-,TGTGCCAGCACCTCCACCCTAGGGGAAACCTATGGCTACACCTTC,CASTSTLGETYGYTF
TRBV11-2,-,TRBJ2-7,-,TGTGCCAGCACTCGAGGCGGACACTACGAGCAGTACTTC,CASTRGGHYEQYF
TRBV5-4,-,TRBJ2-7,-,TGTGCCAGCAGCTCCGAGATGGACAGCCACGAGCAGTACTTC,CASSSEMDSHEQYF
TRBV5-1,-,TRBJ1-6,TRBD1,TGCGCCAGCAGCGAGGGGGCTTCGGGGAATTCACCCCTCCACTTT,CASSEGASGNSPLHF
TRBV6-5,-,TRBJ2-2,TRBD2,TGTGCCAGCAGACTGGGACTAGCGGCCGGGGAGCTGTTTTTT,CASRLGLAAGELFF
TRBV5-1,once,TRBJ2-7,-,TGCGCCAGCAGCCCGACCACGGACATAGACTACGAGCAGTACTTC,CASSPTTDIDYEQYF
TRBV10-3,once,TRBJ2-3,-,TGTGCCATCAGTGAGCCCCGCACAGATACGCAGTATTTT,CAISEPRTDTQYF
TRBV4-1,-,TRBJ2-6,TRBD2,TGCGCCAGCAGCCAAACTAGCGGCTCTGGGGCCAACGTCCTGACTTTC,CASSQTSGSGANVLTF
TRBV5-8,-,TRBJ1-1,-,TGTGCCAGCAGCTTGGCCCAGGGGAACACTGAAGCTTTCTTT,CASSLAQGNTEAFF
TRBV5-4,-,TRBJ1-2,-,TGTGCCAGCAGCTTGGGAGGGGTCCTAAACTATGGCTACACCTTC,CASSLGGVLNYGYTF
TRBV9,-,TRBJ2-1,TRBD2,TGTGCCAGCAACAATGGGGGGGAAGCCTCCTACAATGAGCAGTTCTTC,CASNNGGEASYNEQFF
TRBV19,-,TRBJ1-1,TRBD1,TGTGCCAGTAGTCCCCCGGGGACAGACACTGAAGCTTTCTTT,CASSPPGTDTEAFF
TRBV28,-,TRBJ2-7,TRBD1,TGTGCCAGCAGTTTTGTCGACAGGGGTCTGATTTTGGGGGCGGGCGAGCAGTACTTC,CASSFVDRGLILGAGEQYF
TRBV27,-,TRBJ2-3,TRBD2,TGTGCCAGCAGTCGGGGACTAGCGGGAGAAATTAGCACAGATACGCAGTATTTT,CASSRGLAGEISTDTQYF
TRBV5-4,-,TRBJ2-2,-,TGTGCCAGCAGCTCTCGCGGACCGGAGCTGTTTTTT,CASSSRGPELFF
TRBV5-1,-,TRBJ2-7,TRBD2,TGCGCCAGCAGCTCTAGCGGGGGGGCTTACGAGCAGTACTTC,CASSSSGGAYEQYF
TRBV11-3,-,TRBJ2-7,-,TGTGCCAGCAGCCTTAGGGGCACAGGCTCCTACGAGCAGTACTTC,CASSLRGTGSYEQYF
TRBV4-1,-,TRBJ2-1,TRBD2,TGCGCCAGCAGAGCTAGCGGGGGTAATGAGCAGTTCTTC,CASRASGGNEQFF
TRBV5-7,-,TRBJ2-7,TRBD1,TGTGCCAGCAGCTCCGCCGGGACAGCCGTATACGAGCAGTACTTC,CASSSAGTAVYEQYF
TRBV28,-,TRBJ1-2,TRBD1,TGTGCCACCCGGACAGGGGGCTTCTATGGCTACACCTTC,CATRTGGFYGYTF
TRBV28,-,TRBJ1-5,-,TGTGCCAGCAGTGACCTCAGTGACCAGCCCCAGCATTTT,CASSDLSDQPQHF